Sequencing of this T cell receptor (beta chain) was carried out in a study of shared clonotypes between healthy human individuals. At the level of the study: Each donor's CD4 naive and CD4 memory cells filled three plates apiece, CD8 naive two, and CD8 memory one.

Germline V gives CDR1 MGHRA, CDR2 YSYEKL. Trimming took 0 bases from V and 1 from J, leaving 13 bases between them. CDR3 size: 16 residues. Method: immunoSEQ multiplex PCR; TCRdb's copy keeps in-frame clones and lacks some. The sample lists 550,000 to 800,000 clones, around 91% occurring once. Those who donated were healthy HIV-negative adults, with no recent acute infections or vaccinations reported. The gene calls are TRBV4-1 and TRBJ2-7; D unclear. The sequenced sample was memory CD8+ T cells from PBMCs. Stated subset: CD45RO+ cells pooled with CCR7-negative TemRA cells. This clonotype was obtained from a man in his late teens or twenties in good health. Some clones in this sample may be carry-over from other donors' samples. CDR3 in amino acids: CASSQEKDPRSYEQYF. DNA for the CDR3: TGCGCCAGCAGCCAAGAAAAAGACCCCCGGTCCTACGAGCAGTACTTC.